This TCR beta chain came from a study of T cells after yellow fever vaccination (dated by TCRdb to the late 2010s). Background on the whole study: The SMART-Seq v4 Ultra Low Input RNA kit was used to prepare libraries from fractions with low cell numbers. Bulk TCR alpha and beta repertoires were sequenced longitudinally to track T-cell clones before and after primary and booster YFV17D yellow fever vaccination. Two healthy male donors made up the cohort, one aged 18 to 29 years and the other aged 30 to 39 years. Bulk PBMC replicates and cell subsets were isolated from blood drawn at multiple timepoints before and after both primary and secondary immunization.

Reading the germline V gene gives CDR1 SQVTM and CDR2 ANQGSEA. The junction shows trimming of 3 bases on V and 2 bases on J, plus 13 bases between the germline ends. The CDR3 contains 14 residues, cysteine and phenylalanine counted. The only DNA kept is the CDR3, 42 bases in frame from the first base. Results the study describes overall, beyond this receptor: Compared with the primary T-cell response, the secondary T-cell response was faster but weaker, reaching its peak on day 5 rather than on day 15. Only a couple of donors were included in the study, so the extent to which the findings can be generalized is limited. A small share of clonotypes was detected in both CD4 and CD8 compartments, with the overlap likely arising from convergent recombination. After the booster, most clones that had expanded after primary vaccination were detected again (around 95% of CD4 and around nine tenths of CD8), suggesting broad maintenance of memory. Computational filtering was needed because FACS-sorted repertoires could contain abundant contaminating clonotypes from the bulk population.

The treatment or condition tag for this specimen amounts to: live attenuated yellow fever vaccine strain. PBMCs were isolated from peripheral blood using a standard Ficoll-Paque protocol. Dynabeads CD4 and CD8 positive selection kits were used to isolate CD4 and CD8 T-cell fractions. TriZol was used to extract RNA from bulk PBMCs, CD4 and CD8 fractions, and dextramer-positive and dextramer-negative fractions. Many counts were recorded for this clonotype. What this receptor recognizes is not known. No quality values exist for individual bases; no much larger clone is one base distant. Synthesis of TCR cDNA relied on 5'RACE template switching, a step that introduced a universal primer site along with unique molecular identifiers. Priming for cDNA synthesis came from both the TCR alpha and TCR beta constant segments. Library amplification used two PCR steps, and the second PCR step added sample barcodes and sequencing adapters. Sequencing of libraries was performed on Illumina HiSeq 2500 (2x100 bp) or NovaSeq (2x150 bp). On the authors' methods: Demultiplexing of reads and collapsing into UMI consensus sequences were performed with MIGEC, and V(D)J alignment was carried out with MiXCR. Using edgeR on replicate PBMC samples, clonotypes were called vaccine-responding if FDR was below 0.01 and the log2 fold change was above 5 up to day 15. CD4 or CD8 identity was assigned to each bulk clonotype according to whether the clonotype was present at higher abundance in the sequenced CD4 repertoire or the sequenced CD8 repertoire. TCRdb reprocessed the public reads (quality trimming at Q25 with fastp, clone calling with MiXCR) and kept in-frame beta chains. Every entry covers one CDR3 protein and lists the most common genes and DNA from its rows. The V and J calls and clone size are TCRdb's, not the authors'. This sample is represented by some 120,000 distinct CDR3 sequences; 6% to 8% of them were singletons. The ten largest clonotypes hold 2% to 3% of the sample.

The V and J segments used are TRBV29-1 and TRBJ1-2, with no reliable assignment of the D segment. This specimen consisted of CD4+ T cells sorted from PBMCs, obtained more than 8 days after the first yellow fever vaccination. This TCR came from a man aged 18 to 35 who received the YFV17D yellow fever vaccine. The DNA sequence is given as TGCAGCGTTGACGTGGAGGCAGTCAACTATGGCTACACCTTC. Its amino acids are CSVDVEAVNYGYTF.